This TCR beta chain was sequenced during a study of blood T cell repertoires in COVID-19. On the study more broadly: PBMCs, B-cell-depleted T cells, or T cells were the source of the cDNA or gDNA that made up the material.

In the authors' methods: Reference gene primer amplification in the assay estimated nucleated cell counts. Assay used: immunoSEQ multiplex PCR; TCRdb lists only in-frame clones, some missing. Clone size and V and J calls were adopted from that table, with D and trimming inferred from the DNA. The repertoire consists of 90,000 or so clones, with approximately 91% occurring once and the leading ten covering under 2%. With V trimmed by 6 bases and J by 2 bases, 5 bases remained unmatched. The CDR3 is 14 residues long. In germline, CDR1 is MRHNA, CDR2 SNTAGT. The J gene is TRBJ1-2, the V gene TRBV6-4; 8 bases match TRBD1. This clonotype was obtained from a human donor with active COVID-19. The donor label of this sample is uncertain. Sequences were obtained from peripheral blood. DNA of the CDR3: TGTGCCAGCAGCCAGGACAGGGAAAACTATGGCTACACCTTC. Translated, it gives CASSQDRENYGYTF.